The TCR beta chain described here comes from a study of STAT5B mutations in CD4+ large granular lymphocyte leukemia. The V end lost 2 bases, the J end lost 3 bases, and 32 bases lay between the germline ends. The germline gives CDR1 SGHRS, CDR2 YFSETQ. The CDR3 spans 21 residues. Profiled with immunoSEQ multiplex PCR; TCRdb holds only in-frame clones, not every one. The table records about 24,000 clones, approximately 75% of them present only once. Controls came from buffy coats of healthy blood donors. The sample consisted of CD4+ T cells from blood buffy coats. The chain joins TRBV5-1 to TRBJ1-2; D gene unclear. The sequence was collected from a human donor in good health. The chain's CDR3 is CASSFPTKDRSPKIGYYGYTF. In DNA, the CDR3 is TGCGCCAGCAGCTTTCCGACCAAAGATCGTAGTCCCAAGATCGGCTACTATGGCTACACCTTC. Based on the CDR3 plus reference TRBV5-1 and TRBJ1-2, the full variable domain is KAGVTQTPRYLIKTRGQQVTLSCSPISGHRSVSWYQQTPGQGLQFLFEYFSETQRNKGNFPGRFSGRQFSNSRSEMNVSTLELGDSALYLCASSFPTKDRSPKIGYYGYTFGSGTRLTVV.